This T cell receptor beta chain appears in the sequencing data of a study of shared clonotypes between healthy human individuals. Study information: Ranging from 18 to 49 in age, donors were a couple of women and three men.

The assay was carried out at the deep level. Every subset's genomic DNA went evenly onto several immunoSEQ plates. Measured with immunoSEQ multiplex PCR; TCRdb has only the in-frame clones, and not every one. The table lists about 600,000 clones, roughly 72% of them singletons. Concerning this clone itself: Its target is not known.

Germline V gene data show CDR1 as SGHVS and CDR2 as FQNEAQ. The ends lost 6 bases at V and 2 bases at J; junction bases unmatched: 3. This CDR3 spans 14 amino acids. Study-level results: Sequencing depth was expected to influence donor clonotype sharing.

This TCR came from a woman in her forties in good health. Some clones in this sample may be carry-over from other donors' samples. V gene TRBV7-8 combines with J gene TRBJ1-3; 8 bases agree with TRBD1. The sample consisted of PBMCs. CDR3 nucleotides: TGTGCCAGCAGACTACAGGGGGCTGGAAACACCATATATTTT. Translation gives CASRLQGAGNTIYF.